This T cell receptor (beta chain) emerged from a study of cytomegalovirus exposure and HLA in healthy donors. The CDR3 is 15 amino acids. Trimming shortened V by 2 bases and J by 4 bases, and 9 bases separated the two germline ends. Germline CDR1 is SNHLY and CDR2 is FYNNEI. PCR involved 60 Vbeta and 13 Jbeta primers. Repertoires were generated with immunoSEQ multiplex PCR, while TCRdb's copy carries only in-frame clones and drops some. The repertoire holds about 130,000 clones, with less than 85% as singletons. This receptor was taken from a man aged 40-49 years in good health and CMV-seronegative. This sequence joins TRBV2 and TRBJ2-6; D is perhaps TRBD2 (6 bases). Input material: PBMCs. CDR3 DNA: TGTGCCAGCAGTGAATGGGGGGTAGGGGCCAACGTCCTGACTTTC. Residues: CASSEWGVGANVLTF.